Sequencing of this T cell receptor beta chain was carried out in a study of T cells in Graves' hyperthyroidism and ophthalmopathy. Overall study: Peripheral blood was collected at initial diagnosis, before any treatment.

Clinical symptoms, serum thyroxine, TRAb, thyroid ultrasound and orbital computed tomography established diagnosis. Findings and limits, study-wide: The model foresaw ophthalmopathy a median around 6.8 months prior to onset. Blood also carried most thyroid clonotypes expanded above 0.001.

Amplification targeted TCR beta CDR3 regions from RNA transcripts. First-round RT-PCR with HTBI primers amplified the TCR CDR3 region. TCRdb reprocessed the multiplex PCR reads via MiXCR and lists one record per CDR3 protein. The sample holds about 380,000 distinct CDR3 sequences; about 14% are singletons and the top ten take 15% to 20%. To note about this clonotype: Its antigen is currently unknown. A much larger clone sits a single nucleotide away, making a read error possible.

The material sequenced was blood. This clonotype was sampled from a woman in her 30s with Graves' ophthalmopathy.

CDR3 residues: CASRYDRGTNNEQFF. DNA for the CDR3: TGTGCCAGCAGATACGACAGGGGGACAAACAATGAGCAGTTCTTC. The chain recombines TRBV2 with TRBJ2-1, with TRBD1 matching 9 bases. Germline V lookup: CDR1 SNHLY, CDR2 FYNNEI. J gave up 5 bases and V 6 bases, and 8 bases lay outside the gene matches. The CDR3 is 15 residues long.